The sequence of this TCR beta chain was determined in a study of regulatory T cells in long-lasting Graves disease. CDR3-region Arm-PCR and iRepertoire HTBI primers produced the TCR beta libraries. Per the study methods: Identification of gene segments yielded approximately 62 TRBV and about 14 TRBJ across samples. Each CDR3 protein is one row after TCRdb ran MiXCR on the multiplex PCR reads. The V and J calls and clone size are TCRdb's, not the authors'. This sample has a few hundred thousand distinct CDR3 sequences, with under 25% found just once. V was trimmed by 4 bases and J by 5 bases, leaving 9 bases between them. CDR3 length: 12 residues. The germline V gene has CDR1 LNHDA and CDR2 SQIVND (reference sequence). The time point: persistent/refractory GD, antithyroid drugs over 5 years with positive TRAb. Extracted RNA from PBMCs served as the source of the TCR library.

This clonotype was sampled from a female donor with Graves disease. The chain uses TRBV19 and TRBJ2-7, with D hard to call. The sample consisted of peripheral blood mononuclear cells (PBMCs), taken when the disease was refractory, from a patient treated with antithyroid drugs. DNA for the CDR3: TGTGCCAGTAGTACAGGCAGGAACGAGCAGTACTTC. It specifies CASSTGRNEQYF.